Each of the 17 T cell receptor beta chains below was sequenced from the same sample in a study of cytomegalovirus exposure and HLA in healthy donors (dated by TCRdb to 2015 to 2018). The library relied on the immunoSEQ multiplex PCR assay. For the multiplex PCR, a mixture combining 60 forward primers for TCR Vbeta segments and 13 reverse primers for TCR Jbeta segments was used. The table was pulled from immuneACCESS by TCRdb, which kept in-frame rearrangements only. Such tables lose some clones; where checked, under half of the loss comes from unresolved V genes, and the rest has no known cause. Here the sample has about 69,000 clones; roughly three quarters occur a single time. The top ten constitute more than 3% of the sample. Sequencing used PBMCs. The receptors were sampled from a young man in good health and CMV-seronegative.

CDR3 sequence: CASSLRGGGTGELFF. The CDR3 region has the DNA TGCGCCAGCAGCTTGCGCGGGGGCGGTACCGGGGAGCTGTTTTTT. This rearrangement joins TRBV5-1 to TRBJ2-2; a weak D match, TRBD2 (7 bases). Trimming removed 1 base from V and 5 bases from J, with 12 bases in between. This CDR3 is 15 amino acids long. Germline assignment: CDR1 SGHRS and CDR2 YFSETQ.

This rearrangement joins TRBV19 to TRBJ1-2, with a weak D call TRBD1 (5 bases). V was trimmed by 3 bases and J by 7 bases, leaving 21 bases between them. Germline CDR1 and CDR2: LNHDA and SQIVND (reference sequence). CDR3 length: 16 residues. The DNA for the CDR3 is TGTGCCAGTAGTATTTCTACAGTTGCGTCAGGGTTTGGCTACACCTTC. This gives the protein CASSISTVASGFGYTF.

The chain joins TRBV7-3 to TRBJ2-1; 9 bases match TRBD1. The germline CDR1 and CDR2 sequences are SGHTA and FQGTGA. Trimming cost V 1 base and J 9 bases; bases outside gene matches: 4. CDR3 length equals 14 residues. CDR3 nucleotide sequence: TGTGCCAGCAGCTTAATACAGGGGGCCGGTGAGCAGTTCTTC. This codes for CASSLIQGAGEQFF.

The gene calls are TRBV10-3 and TRBJ1-3, with 9 bases aligning to TRBD1. Trimming cost V 6 bases and J 0 bases; bases outside gene matches: 6. CDR1 ENHRY and CDR2 SYGVKD come from the germline V gene. This CDR3 has 16 amino acids. Written as DNA, the CDR3 is TGTGCCATCAGGGGGACAGGGAGCTACTCTGGAAACACCATATATTTT. It specifies CAIRGTGSYSGNTIYF.

The chain carries TRBV5-4 and TRBJ2-1; 9 bases line up with TRBD2. V lost 4 bases to trimming and J lost 0 bases; unmatched junction nucleotides: 5. The CDR3 is 16 amino acids. Germline loops: CDR1 SGHNT, CDR2 YYREEE (reference sequence). The CDR3 spells CASSPNSGSSYNEQFF. The CDR3 DNA sequence: TGTGCCAGCAGCCCTAATAGCGGGAGCTCCTACAATGAGCAGTTCTTC.

CDR3 sequence: CASSARGDPGDTQYF. Written as DNA, the CDR3 is TGTGCCAGCTCAGCTCGGGGGGACCCGGGAGATACGCAGTATTTT. The chain links TRBV18 to TRBJ2-3; 7 bases agree with TRBD2. V gave up 5 bases and J gave up 5 bases; unmatched junction bases: 10. Germline V lookup: CDR1 KGHSH, CDR2 LQKENI. CDR3 length equals 15 residues.

Only a few counts were recorded for this clone. Different DNA sequences within this sample yield the same CDR3. This chain uses TRBV5-1 with TRBJ1-5, with 8 bases that match TRBD1. This CDR3 contains 14 residues. Trimming at V came to 0 bases and at J to 6 bases, leaving 2 bases not matched to a gene. Germline CDR1 reads SGHRS; CDR2 reads YFSETQ. CDR3 in amino acids: CASSLGQGSQPQHF. The CDR3 DNA reads TGCGCCAGCAGCTTGGGACAGGGGAGTCAGCCCCAGCATTTT.

This chain connects TRBV28 to TRBJ1-3; 7 nucleotides line up with TRBD1. V lost 4 bases and J lost 0; bases outside the gene matches: 9. This CDR3 is built from 17 residues. Germline CDR1 reads MDHEN; CDR2 reads SYDVKM. The CDR3 here is CASSWTDRPISGNTIYF. The CDR3 bases are TGTGCCAGCAGTTGGACGGACAGGCCAATCTCTGGAAACACCATATATTTT.

V gene TRBV10-3 combines with J gene TRBJ2-3; TRBD2 matches at 10 bases. This CDR3 has 17 amino acids. CDR1 ENHRY and CDR2 SYGVKD come from the germline V gene. J lost 0 bases, V lost 6 bases, and 9 bases had no gene match. The CDR3 sequence is CAISLSSGGTSTDTQYF. For the CDR3, the DNA is TGTGCCATCAGCCTCTCTAGCGGGGGAACTAGCACAGATACGCAGTATTTT.

The gene calls are TRBV27 and TRBJ1-5; D possibly corresponds to TRBD1 (5 bases). The CDR3 runs to 15 residues. Germline CDR1 is MNHEY and CDR2 is SMNVEV (reference sequence). Trimming took 2 bases from V and 2 from J, leaving 10 bases between them. This CDR3 is CASSLKGVGNQPQHF. In DNA form, the CDR3 reads TGTGCCAGCAGTTTAAAAGGGGTTGGCAATCAGCCCCAGCATTTT.

This clone was recorded only once. The chain recombines TRBV5-4 with TRBJ2-1; TRBD2 matches at 14 bases. The CDR3 is 16 amino acids. The germline CDR1 and CDR2 sequences are SGHNT and YYREEE (reference sequence). Trimming took 0 bases from V and 10 from J; bases not matched to a gene: 6. CDR3 sequence: CASSLGLTSGGEEQFF. The CDR3 DNA reads as TGTGCCAGCAGCTTGGGCTTGACTAGCGGGGGGGAGGAGCAGTTCTTC.

The chain uses TRBV28 and TRBJ1-5; 10 nucleotides agree with TRBD1. Per germline, CDR1 MDHEN and CDR2 SYDVKM. The V gene end was trimmed by 5 bases and the J gene end by 1 base; junction bases not matched to a gene: 11. The CDR3 is made up of 18 amino acids. CDR3 sequence: CASSLTGTGEGSNQPQHF. Here the CDR3 DNA reads TGTGCCAGCAGTCTAACCGGGACAGGGGAAGGCAGCAATCAGCCCCAGCATTTT.

The chain links TRBV5-1 to TRBJ1-1, with D perhaps matching TRBD1 (5 bases). CDR3 length equals 20 residues. V lost 2 bases and J 1 base, leaving 27 bases between the germline ends. In germline, CDR1 is SGHRS, CDR2 YFSETQ. The DNA for the CDR3 is TGCGCCAGCAGCTTACAAGGTCTCAACTCGGGGGTGGGATGGAACACTGAAGCTTTCTTT. Protein product: CASSLQGLNSGVGWNTEAFF. Based on the CDR3 plus reference TRBV5-1 and TRBJ1-1, the full variable domain is KAGVTQTPRYLIKTRGQQVTLSCSPISGHRSVSWYQQTPGQGLQFLFEYFSETQRNKGNFPGRFSGRQFSNSRSEMNVSTLELGDSALYLCASSLQGLNSGVGWNTEAFFGQGTRLTVV.

V gene TRBV7-9 combines with J gene TRBJ1-4, with TRBD1 as a possible D gene (5 bases). The CDR3 is 15 amino acids. The germline CDR1 and CDR2 sequences are SEHNR and FQNEAQ (reference sequence). With 5 bases removed from V and 8 bases from J, the gap between germline ends came to 18 bases. CDR3 bases: TGTGCCAGCAGCGCAGACAGTGGCCTGAGGGAAAAACTGTTTTTT. Its translation: CASSADSGLREKLFF.

The genes are TRBV7-7 and TRBJ2-6; tentatively, D is TRBD1 (7 bases). The germline V and J ends were trimmed by 5 bases and 3 bases, with 14 bases remaining between them. CDR3 size: 16 residues. The germline V gene encodes CDR1 SSHAT and CDR2 FNYEAQ (reference sequence). DNA of the CDR3: TGTGCCAGCAGCCCCACCAGGGGGGTTGGGGCCAACGTCCTGACTTTC. It translates to CASSPTRGVGANVLTF.

The chain couples TRBV5-8 to TRBJ1-5, with unresolved D. The CDR3 is made up of 13 amino acids. In germline, CDR1 is SGHTS, CDR2 YDEGEE. V gave up 0 bases and J gave up 4 bases, with 5 bases separating them. CDR3 nucleotide sequence: TGTGCCAGCAGCTTGGAACAAAATCAGCCCCAGCATTTT. Protein product: CASSLEQNQPQHF.

The chain employs TRBV2 and TRBJ1-5; possibly TRBD1 for D (5 bases). Germline V gives CDR1 SNHLY, CDR2 FYNNEI. The CDR3 runs to 13 residues. Trimming removed 7 bases from V and 3 bases from J, with 10 bases in between. The CDR3 DNA reads as TGTGCCAGCAACTCCAGGGTCAATCAGCCCCAGCATTTT. Encoded protein: CASNSRVNQPQHF.